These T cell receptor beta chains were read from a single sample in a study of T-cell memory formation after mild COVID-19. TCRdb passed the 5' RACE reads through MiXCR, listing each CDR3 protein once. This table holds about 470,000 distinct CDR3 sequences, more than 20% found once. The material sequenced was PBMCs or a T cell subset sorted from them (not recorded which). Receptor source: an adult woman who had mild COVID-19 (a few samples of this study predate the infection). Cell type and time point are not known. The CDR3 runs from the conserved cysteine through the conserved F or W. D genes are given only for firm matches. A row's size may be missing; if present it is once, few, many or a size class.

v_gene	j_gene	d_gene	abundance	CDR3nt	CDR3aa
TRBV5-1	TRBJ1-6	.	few	TGCGCCAGCAGCTTGGCGCAGTCCTCCTATAATTCACCCCTCCACTTT	CASSLAQSSYNSPLHF
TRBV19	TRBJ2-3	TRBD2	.	TGTGCCAGTAGTCCACAGCGGGAGGGCGCGACAGATACGCAGTATTTT	CASSPQREGATDTQYF
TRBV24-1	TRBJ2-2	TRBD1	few	TGTGCCACCAGTGATCCCCAGGACAGGGGCGCTGGGACCGGGGAGCTGTTTTTT	CATSDPQDRGAGTGELFF
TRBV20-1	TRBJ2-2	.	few	TGCAGTGCTAGAGATCCTCAAGGAGGGGGTCGGGAGCTGTTTTTT	CSARDPQGGGRELFF
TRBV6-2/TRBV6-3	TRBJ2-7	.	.	TGTGCCAGCAGTTACCGACTGGTAGGGGAGGCCCCCGACGAGCAGTACTTC	CASSYRLVGEAPDEQYF
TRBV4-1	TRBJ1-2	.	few	TGCGCCAGCAGCCCGGCTGCGGGATTGGCTAACTATGGCTACACCTTC	CASSPAAGLANYGYTF
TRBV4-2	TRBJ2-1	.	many	TGTGCCAGCAGCCAAGAGGAGTCTAGTTACGGCAATGAGCAGTTCTTC	CASSQEESSYGNEQFF
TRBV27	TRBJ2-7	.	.	TGTGCCAGCAGTTTGGGACAAGCCTACTCCTACGAGCAGTACTTC	CASSLGQAYSYEQYF
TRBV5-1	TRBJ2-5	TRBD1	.	TGCGCCAGCAGGGGGACAGGGGGTCACGAGACCCAGTACTTC	CASRGTGGHETQYF
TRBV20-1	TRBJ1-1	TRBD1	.	TGCAGTGCTAGAGTCGTTTACCGGACAGGGGTTCCGAACACTGAAGCTTTCTTT	CSARVVYRTGVPNTEAFF
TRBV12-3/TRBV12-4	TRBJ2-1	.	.	TGTGCCAGCAGTCTCGCCGAAACTTACGCTGTCTACAATGAGCAGTTCTTC	CASSLAETYAVYNEQFF
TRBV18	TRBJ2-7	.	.	TGTGCCAGCTCACCACGTAGAAGCCCCGGCGAGCAGTACTTC	CASSPRRSPGEQYF
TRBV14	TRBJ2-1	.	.	TGTGCCAGCAGCCAATCAGGGGTAAGGCAGTTCTTC	CASSQSGVRQFF
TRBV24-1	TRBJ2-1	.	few	TGTGCCGTCGACACATACAATGAGCAGTTCTTC	CAVDTYNEQFF
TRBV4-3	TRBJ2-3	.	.	TGCGCCAGCAGCCAAGCTCTAGCTATCACAGATACGCAGTATTTT	CASSQALAITDTQYF
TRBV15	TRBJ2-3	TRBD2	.	TGTGCCACCAGCAGCCCGGGGGCTAGCGGGGGGCCGCTGGACGATACGCAGTATTTT	CATSSPGASGGPLDDTQYF
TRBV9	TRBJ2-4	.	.	TGTGCCAGCAGCCGTGGCGGTTCACTAGCCAAAAACATTCAGTACTTC	CASSRGGSLAKNIQYF
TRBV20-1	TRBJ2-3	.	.	TGCAGTGCTAGAGATCTTGGTGTGGATACGCAGTATTTT	CSARDLGVDTQYF
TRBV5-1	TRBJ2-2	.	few	TGCGCCAGCAGCTTCTGGCAGGCGGGGACCGGGGAGCTGTTTTTT	CASSFWQAGTGELFF
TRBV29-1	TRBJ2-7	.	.	TGCAGCGTTTCCGGGACAAACGGCTACGAGCAGTACTTC	CSVSGTNGYEQYF
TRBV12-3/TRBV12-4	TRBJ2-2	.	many	TGTGCCACCGTGACAGATTCGAACACCGGGGAGCTGTTTTTT	CATVTDSNTGELFF
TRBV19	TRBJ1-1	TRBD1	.	TGTGCCAGTAGTATAGTCTCGACAGGGTCAGGCGAAGCTTTCTTT	CASSIVSTGSGEAFF
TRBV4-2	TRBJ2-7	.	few	TGTGCCAGCAGCCGAGAGGTACCCGGGACTCCCTACGAGCAGTACTTC	CASSREVPGTPYEQYF
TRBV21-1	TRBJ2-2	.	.	TGTGCCAGCAGCAAAAATCCCGCGGGACAGCCAAACACCGGGGAGCTGTTTTTT	CASSKNPAGQPNTGELFF
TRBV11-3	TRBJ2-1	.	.	TGTGCCAGCAGCTTAGACCACCACCCTTCAAGGACAGTTTACAATGAGCAGTTCTTC	CASSLDHHPSRTVYNEQFF
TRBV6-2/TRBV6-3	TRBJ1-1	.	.	TGTGCCAGCACCTGGGGCAGGGCCGAAGCTTTCTTT	CASTWGRAEAFF
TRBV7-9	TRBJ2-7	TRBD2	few	TGTGCCAGCAGCTTAGCTGGTGCGGGGGCCTACGAGCAGTACTTC	CASSLAGAGAYEQYF
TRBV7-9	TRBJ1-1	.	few	TGTGCCAGCAGCTCCCGGGGAGGGGCTGAAGCTTTCTTT	CASSSRGGAEAFF
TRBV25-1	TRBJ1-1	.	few	TGTGCCAGCAGGAAAGGACAGATGAACACTGAAGCTTTCTTT	CASRKGQMNTEAFF
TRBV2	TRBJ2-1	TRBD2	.	TGTGCCAGAGCGAGCGGGATATCCTACAATGAGCAGTTCTTC	CARASGISYNEQFF
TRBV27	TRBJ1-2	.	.	TGTGCCAGCAGTTTCCTCGACAGGAGCCACACCTATGGCTACACCTTC	CASSFLDRSHTYGYTF
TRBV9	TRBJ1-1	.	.	TGTGCCAGCAGCGTAGTGGACAAGAACACTGAAGCTTTCTTT	CASSVVDKNTEAFF
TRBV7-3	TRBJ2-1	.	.	TGTGCCAGCAGCCTAGGCTTCAAGGGGGAGCAGTTCTTC	CASSLGFKGEQFF
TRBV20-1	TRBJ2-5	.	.	TGCAGTGCTAGAGAGTGGAGCGGCCAAGAGACCCAGTACTTC	CSAREWSGQETQYF
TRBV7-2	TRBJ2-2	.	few	TGTGCCAGCAGCTTAAGGCGGGTTGGAACCGGGGAGCTGTTTTTT	CASSLRRVGTGELFF
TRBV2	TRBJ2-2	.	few	TGTGCCAGCAGTGAGAGGAGTACCGGGGAGCTGTTTTTT	CASSERSTGELFF
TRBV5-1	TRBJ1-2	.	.	TGCGCCAGCAGCTCCTCCTATTGGGGAGCTAACTATGGCTACACCTTC	CASSSSYWGANYGYTF
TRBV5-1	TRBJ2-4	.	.	TGCGCCAGCAGCTTTTCAGGGAACAGCATTCAGTACTTC	CASSFSGNSIQYF
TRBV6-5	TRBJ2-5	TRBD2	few	TGTGCCAGCACGCCGGGCGGGAGCGGGGGGACCCAGTACTTC	CASTPGGSGGTQYF
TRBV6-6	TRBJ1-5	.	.	TGTGCCAGCACGGGGGCAAATCAGCCCCAGCATTTT	CASTGANQPQHF
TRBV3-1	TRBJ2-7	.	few	TGTGCCAGCAGTTTGAGGCGGCAGGAGCAGTACTTC	CASSLRRQEQYF
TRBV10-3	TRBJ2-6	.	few	TGTGCCATCAGTGGACAGTTCGATGGGGCCAACGTCCTGACTTTC	CAISGQFDGANVLTF
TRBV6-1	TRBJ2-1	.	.	TGTGCCAGCTCGTACCGGGACTTACGGGGCAATGAGCAGTTCTTC	CASSYRDLRGNEQFF
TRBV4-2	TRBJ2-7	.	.	TGTGCCAGCAGCCGCGTGACTAGTGGAGGCTACGAGCAGTACTTC	CASSRVTSGGYEQYF
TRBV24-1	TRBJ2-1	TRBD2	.	TGTGCCACCAGCGGACTAGACTACAATGAGCAGTTCTTC	CATSGLDYNEQFF
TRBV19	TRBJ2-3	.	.	TGTGCCAGTACCGTCAGGTCCGGGACATTCCGCACAGATACGCAGTATTTT	CASTVRSGTFRTDTQYF